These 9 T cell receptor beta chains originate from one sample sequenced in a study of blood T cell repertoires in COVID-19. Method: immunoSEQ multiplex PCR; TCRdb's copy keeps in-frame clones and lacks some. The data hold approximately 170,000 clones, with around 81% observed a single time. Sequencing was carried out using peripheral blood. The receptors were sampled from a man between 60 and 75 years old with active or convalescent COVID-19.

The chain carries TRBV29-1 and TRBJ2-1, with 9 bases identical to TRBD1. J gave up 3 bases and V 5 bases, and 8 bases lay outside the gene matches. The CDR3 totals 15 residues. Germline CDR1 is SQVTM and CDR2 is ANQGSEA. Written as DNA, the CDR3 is TGCAGCGTTCTTCCGGGACAGGGAATCTACAATGAGCAGTTCTTC. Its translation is CSVLPGQGIYNEQFF.

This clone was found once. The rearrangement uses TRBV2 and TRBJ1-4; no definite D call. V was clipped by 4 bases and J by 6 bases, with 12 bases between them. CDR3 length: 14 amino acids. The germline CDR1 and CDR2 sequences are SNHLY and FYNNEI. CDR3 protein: CASSVGQVDEKLFF. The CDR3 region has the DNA TGTGCCAGCAGTGTTGGGCAGGTTGATGAAAAACTGTTTTTT.

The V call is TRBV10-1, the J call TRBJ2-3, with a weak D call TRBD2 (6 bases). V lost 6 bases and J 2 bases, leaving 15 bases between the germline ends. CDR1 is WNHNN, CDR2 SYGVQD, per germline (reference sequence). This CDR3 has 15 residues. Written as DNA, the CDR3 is TGCGCCAGCAGCCACCGGGACTCTCACACAGATACGCAGTATTTT. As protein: CASSHRDSHTDTQYF.

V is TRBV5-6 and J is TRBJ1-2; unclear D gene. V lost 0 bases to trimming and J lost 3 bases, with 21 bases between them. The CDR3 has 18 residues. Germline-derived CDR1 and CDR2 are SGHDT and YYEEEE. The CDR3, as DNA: TGTGCCAGCAGCTTGGCCCCCTACGGAGGTAATCAGGACTATGGCTACACCTTC. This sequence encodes CASSLAPYGGNQDYGYTF.

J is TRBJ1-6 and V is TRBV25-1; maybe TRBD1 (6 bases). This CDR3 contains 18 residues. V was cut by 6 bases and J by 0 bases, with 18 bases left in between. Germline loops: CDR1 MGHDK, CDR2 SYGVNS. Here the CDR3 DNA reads TGTGCCAGCAGGATTGCGACAGGTTCTCTCTCCTATAATTCACCCCTCCACTTT. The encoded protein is CASRIATGSLSYNSPLHF.

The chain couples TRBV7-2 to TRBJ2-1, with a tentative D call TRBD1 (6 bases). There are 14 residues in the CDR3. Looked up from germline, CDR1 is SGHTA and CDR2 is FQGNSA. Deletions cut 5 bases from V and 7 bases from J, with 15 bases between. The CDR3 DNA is TGTGCCAGCAGCCAATCGCAGGGGCGGAATGAGCAGTTCTTC. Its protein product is CASSQSQGRNEQFF.

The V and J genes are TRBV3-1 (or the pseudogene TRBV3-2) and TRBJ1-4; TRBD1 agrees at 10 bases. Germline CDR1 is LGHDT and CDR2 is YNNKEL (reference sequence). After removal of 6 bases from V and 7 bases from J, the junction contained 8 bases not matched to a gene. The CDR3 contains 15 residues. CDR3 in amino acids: CASRDRDRGTEKLFF. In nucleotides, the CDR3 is TGTGCCAGCAGGGACCGGGACAGGGGTACTGAAAAACTGTTTTTT.

The CDR3 protein is CASSLGAVEKLFF. CDR3 sequence (DNA): TGTGCCAGCAGCTTGGGGGCAGTTGAAAAACTGTTTTTT. The genes are TRBV5-4 and TRBJ1-4; no definite D call. The V end was cut by 0 bases, the J end by 7 bases, with 7 bases between. CDR1 SGHNT and CDR2 YYREEE come from the germline V gene (reference sequence). The CDR3 spans 13 residues. The full variable domain, completed using reference TRBV5-4 and TRBJ1-4, is ETGVTQSPTHLIKTRGQQVTLRCSSQSGHNTVSWYQQALGQGPQFIFQYYREEENGRGNFPPRFSGLQFPNYSSELNVNALELDDSALYLCASSLGAVEKLFFGSGTQLSVL.

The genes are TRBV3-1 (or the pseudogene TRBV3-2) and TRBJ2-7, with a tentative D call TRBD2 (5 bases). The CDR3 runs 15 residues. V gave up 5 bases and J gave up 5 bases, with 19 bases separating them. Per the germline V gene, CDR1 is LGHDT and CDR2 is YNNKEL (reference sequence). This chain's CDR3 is CASSSYTGNKDEQYF. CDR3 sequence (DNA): TGTGCCAGCAGCTCCTATACCGGGAACAAGGACGAGCAGTACTTC.